This T cell receptor beta chain was sequenced for a study of patients and donors after allogeneic stem cell transplantation. This CDR3 region has 15 residues. Per the germline V gene, CDR1 is SGHTA and CDR2 is FQGTGA. Trimming removed 4 bases from V and 2 bases from J; junction bases left unmatched: 4. TCRdb fed the RT-PCR reads into MiXCR, producing one record per CDR3 protein. The data contain some 880,000 distinct CDR3 sequences, roughly 18% of them singletons. Sequencing was carried out using blood, either unsorted or a sorted T cell fraction (not recorded which). The clonotype was recovered from a human donor who was either an allogeneic HSCT recipient or a stem cell or donor lymphocyte infusion donor (not recorded which). It is not recorded whose cells these are; they may come from a transplant donor. V usage is TRBV7-3 and J usage is TRBJ2-3, with TRBD2 identical over 9 bases. The CDR3 bases are TGTGCCAGCAGCTCTAGCGGGGCATTCACAGATACGCAGTATTTT. Translation gives CASSSSGAFTDTQYF.